The clone carrying this T cell receptor beta chain was recorded only once. The data derive from a study of blood T cell repertoires in COVID-19. Study-level information: There were acute and convalescent COVID-19 samples, and they came from the United States, Italy and Spain. T cells, B-cell-depleted T cells, or PBMCs provided the cDNA or gDNA that served as material.

This CDR3 has 16 residues. Unmatched junction bases numbered 5, after V lost 4 bases and J lost 0 bases. Germline CDR1 and CDR2: SGHRS and YFSETQ. Cohort placement rested on clinical history that participants reported themselves. Authors' data handling: Quantification of nucleated cells was approximated via reference gene primer amplification. TCRdb's copy holds only in-frame clones and misses some; the assay was immunoSEQ multiplex PCR. That table gives V, J and clone size, and the DNA gave D and trimming. Of roughly 220,000 clones in the sample, approximately 86% are singletons; the top ten hold 14% to 15%.

The rearrangement uses TRBV5-1 and TRBJ1-3; 9 nucleotides line up with TRBD1. The TCR originated in a woman between 45 and 60 years old with acute COVID-19. Sequencing was done on a sample of PBMCs or T cells enriched from blood (not recorded which). The DNA of the CDR3 is TGCGCCAGCAGCCCGGGACAGGGAGTCTCTGGAAACACCATATATTTT. This encodes CASSPGQGVSGNTIYF.